A single sample gave rise to the 18 T cell receptor beta chains below, sequenced in a study of shared clonotypes between healthy human individuals. Assay: immunoSEQ multiplex PCR; the TCRdb copy retains only in-frame clones and omits some. The sample has 1 million to 1.3 million clones, around 82% seen once. Material for sequencing was memory CD4+ T cells from PBMCs. As to subset: CD45RA-negative fraction. Receptors were obtained from a young man in good health. Some clones in this sample may be carry-over from other donors' samples.

The chain combines TRBV6-5 with TRBJ2-7; D unresolved. The length of the CDR3 is 10 residues. Germline CDR1 MNHEY, CDR2 SVGAGI. Trimming removed 3 bases at V and 4 bases at J, with 1 base between. CDR3 in amino acids: CASSYYEQYF. The CDR3 nucleotides are TGTGCCAGCAGTTATTACGAGCAGTACTTC.

This chain uses TRBV9 with TRBJ2-1; no firm D call. CDR3 length equals 16 residues. V was cut by 0 bases and J by 0 bases, with 10 bases left in between. Germline V lookup: CDR1 SGDLS, CDR2 YYNGEE. The CDR3 sequence is CASSVATRGSYNEQFF. In DNA form, the CDR3 reads TGTGCCAGCAGCGTAGCTACGCGTGGCTCCTACAATGAGCAGTTCTTC.

This clone was found once. The chain employs TRBV5-1 and TRBJ2-6; D might be TRBD1 (5 bases). Germline V gives CDR1 SGHRS, CDR2 YFSETQ. The CDR3 covers 16 residues. Trimming took 0 bases from V and 4 from J, leaving 11 bases between them. The DNA for the CDR3 is TGCGCCAGCAGCTTGGTAGGGGCGCCGGGGGCCAACGTCCTGACTTTC. Encoded protein: CASSLVGAPGANVLTF. The full variable domain, completed using reference TRBV5-1 and TRBJ2-6, is KAGVTQTPRYLIKTRGQQVTLSCSPISGHRSVSWYQQTPGQGLQFLFEYFSETQRNKGNFPGRFSGRQFSNSRSEMNVSTLELGDSALYLCASSLVGAPGANVLTFGAGSRLTVL.

The chain combines TRBV5-1 with TRBJ2-5; D assignment may be TRBD1 or TRBD2 (7 bases each). CDR3 length: 14 residues. Trimming took off 4 bases at V and 2 bases at J, with 12 bases between the two ends. CDR1 is SGHRS and CDR2 is YFSETQ in the germline V gene. The chain's CDR3 is CASSRRGGQETQYF. The CDR3 bases are TGCGCCAGCAGCCGCAGGGGGGGGCAAGAGACCCAGTACTTC.

The chain recombines TRBV28 with TRBJ1-5, with D possibly matching TRBD1 (5 bases). The V and J ends lost 8 bases and 5 bases respectively, with 22 bases between them. CDR3 length equals 16 residues. The germline V gene has CDR1 MDHEN and CDR2 SYDVKM. The CDR3 DNA sequence: TGTGCCAGCTCCCTAGGGCAGGGTTATGCGTATCAGCCCCAGCATTTT. Encoded protein: CASSLGQGYAYQPQHF.

Concerning this clone itself: A much larger clone lies one base from this, so it may be a read error. CDR3 sequence (DNA): TGTGCCAGCAGCTTATCCGCAACTAATGAAAAACTGTTTTTT. Its translation is CASSLSATNEKLFF. The chain is built from TRBV7-8 and TRBJ1-4, with no clear D. The CDR3 is made up of 14 amino acids. V was cut by 2 bases and J by 0 bases, with 4 bases left in between. Germline values: CDR1 SGHVS, CDR2 FQNEAQ.

The chain uses TRBV6-6 and TRBJ1-3, with D unclear. CDR3 size: 16 residues. Germline lookup yields CDR1 MNHNY and CDR2 SVGAGI (reference sequence). Trimming took 4 bases from V and 0 from J, leaving 13 bases between them. The CDR3 nucleotides are TGTGCCAGCAGTTCCAGTGAGGGTTTCTCTGGAAACACCATATATTTT. Protein sequence: CASSSSEGFSGNTIYF.

This rearrangement joins TRBV11-1 to TRBJ2-7; D may be TRBD1 or TRBD2 (5 bases each). This CDR3 contains 15 residues. CDR1 and CDR2 (germline): SGHAT, FQDESV (reference sequence). Trimming took 3 bases from V and 3 from J, leaving 15 bases between them. The DNA for the CDR3 is TGTGCCAGCAGCTTGGATGGGGGACGGCACTACGAGCAGTACTTC. It codes for CASSLDGGRHYEQYF.

This chain uses TRBV7-3 with TRBJ2-3; 11 bases are a match to TRBD1. Germline CDR1 reads SGHTA; CDR2 reads FQGTGA. The CDR3 runs to 16 residues. Trimming at V came to 5 bases and at J to 2 bases, leaving 6 bases not matched to a gene. As DNA, the CDR3 is TGTGCCAGCAGCGTAGGACAGGGGGCCAACACAGATACGCAGTATTTT. It yields the protein CASSVGQGANTDTQYF.

This clone was observed a few times. The chain couples TRBV5-5 to TRBJ2-5; D is perhaps TRBD2 (5 bases). The CDR3 loop spans 16 amino acids. Germline values: CDR1 SGHKS, CDR2 YYEKEE (reference sequence). V was shortened by 0 bases and J by 4 bases, with 16 bases between the two germline ends. CDR3 protein: CASSLGLEASGETQYF. CDR3 nucleotides: TGTGCCAGCAGCTTGGGGCTGGAGGCGTCGGGAGAGACCCAGTACTTC.

V gene TRBV27 combines with J gene TRBJ1-1; perhaps TRBD1 as D (6 bases). The V and J ends lost 5 bases and 7 bases respectively, with 14 bases between them. Germline V CDR1 and CDR2: MNHEY, SMNVEV (reference sequence). The CDR3 runs to 13 residues. The CDR3 sequence: CASSPHGQFEAFF. The CDR3 DNA sequence: TGTGCCAGCAGTCCCCACGGACAGTTTGAAGCTTTCTTT.

This clone was seen a few times. The V call is TRBV14, the J call TRBJ2-7; D is uncertain. The germline CDR1 and CDR2 sequences are SGHDN and FVKESK. V lost 3 bases to trimming and J lost 2 bases, with 11 bases between them. The CDR3 loop spans 14 amino acids. The CDR3 loop reads CASSHRAVPYEQYF. CDR3 nucleotides: TGTGCCAGCAGCCATCGGGCCGTCCCCTACGAGCAGTACTTC.

This chain links TRBV28 with TRBJ2-7; D might be TRBD2 (5 bases). This CDR3 is built from 14 residues. Germline assignment: CDR1 MDHEN and CDR2 SYDVKM. Trimming left V 8 bases short and J 2 bases short, with 16 bases between. For the CDR3, the DNA is TGTGCCAGCTCTACTCTTGGACTTGCCTACGAGCAGTACTTC. It translates to CASSTLGLAYEQYF.

The V and J genes are TRBV11-2 and TRBJ2-3, with 11 bases fitting TRBD2. Germline V CDR1 and CDR2: SGHAT, FQNNGV. This CDR3 is 16 amino acids long. The junction had 6 bases not matched to a gene; V was cut back by 4 bases and J by 3 bases. This chain's CDR3 is CASSSLAGVGTDTQYF. The CDR3 nucleotides read TGTGCCAGCAGCTCACTAGCGGGAGTAGGGACAGATACGCAGTATTTT.

The J gene is TRBJ1-1, the V gene TRBV7-9; D remains ambiguous. The CDR3 has 11 residues. Per the germline V gene, CDR1 is SEHNR and CDR2 is FQNEAQ (reference sequence). Trimming stripped 3 bases from V and 11 bases from J, with 10 bases between. The CDR3 is CASSFSPGAFF. Here the CDR3 DNA reads TGTGCCAGCAGCTTTAGTCCCGGGGCTTTCTTT.

As to this clone: At one of its ends the junction is not consistent with the germline gene, which may arise from a read error. The J gene is TRBJ2-7, the V gene TRBV5-6; D might be TRBD1 (5 bases). Germline-derived CDR1 and CDR2 are SGHDT and YYEEEE. There are 14 residues in the CDR3. CDR3 DNA: TGTGCCAGCAGCTTGGGGGTGACTCAGGGAAAGGTTGACTTC. Its translation: CASSLGVTQGKVDF.

The chain uses TRBV4-3 and TRBJ1-1; D not resolved. Germline V CDR1 and CDR2: LGHNA, YSLEER. CDR3 length: 16 residues. Between the trimmed V and J ends, which lost 1 base and 0 bases, there was a span of 12 bases. CDR3 protein: CASSQGLQILNTEAFF. The CDR3 coding sequence is TGCGCCAGCAGCCAAGGTCTCCAGATTTTGAACACTGAAGCTTTCTTT.

The CDR3 DNA sequence: TGTGCCAGCAGTTTATCAGGGGCCGGGGCCAACGTCCTGACTTTC. Translated: CASSLSGAGANVLTF. This chain connects TRBV27 to TRBJ2-6; weak D call: TRBD1 (5 bases). The CDR3 totals 15 residues. In germline, CDR1 is MNHEY, CDR2 SMNVEV (reference sequence). Trimming pared 0 bases from V and 4 bases from J, leaving 7 bases between.